These T cell receptor beta chains were read from a single sample in a study of T cells in Graves' hyperthyroidism and ophthalmopathy. TCRdb used MiXCR to reprocess the multiplex PCR reads, holding one entry per CDR3 protein. The sample has about 840,000 distinct CDR3 sequences, roughly 40% seen once. Sequencing used blood. The receptors derive from a man between 18 and 29 years old with Graves' hyperthyroidism. CDR3s include the opening cysteine and the closing phenylalanine or tryptophan. D genes are given only for firm matches. Clone size appears in some rows only: once, few, many, or a class for an expanded clone.

>TRBV20-1|TRBJ1-6|many|-
TGCAGTGCTTCCCCCGGCCGGACTAGGAATTCACCCCTCCACTTT
CSASPGRTRNSPLHF
>TRBV5-4|TRBJ1-1|few|-
TGTGCCAGCAGCCCTGAAGGTGCTTTCTTT
CASSPEGAFF
>TRBV19|TRBJ2-2|-|-
TGTGCCAGTAGTATGGCCAGGGGAGGGACCGGGGAGCTGTTTTTT
CASSMARGGTGELFF
>TRBV7-9|TRBJ2-5|-|-
TGTGCCAGCAGCCAAGTAGCGAGCGACCAGTACTTC
CASSQVASDQYF
>TRBV19|TRBJ2-7|many|TRBD2
TGTGCCAGTAGTTCCGCAAGCGGGAGTGAGCAGTACTTC
CASSSASGSEQYF
>TRBV6-5|TRBJ1-2|-|-
TGTGCCAGCAGTGAAGAATCAACACGCGACAGGAACTATGGCTACACCTTC
CASSEESTRDRNYGYTF
>TRBV19|TRBJ1-1|few|TRBD1
TGTGCCAGTCTGCAAGACAGGGACGATTTCGAAGCTTTCTTT
CASLQDRDDFEAFF
>TRBV9|TRBJ1-4|-|-
TGTGCCAGCAGCGTATCCAGGACGGGAGGGGGACAACTGTTTTTT
CASSVSRTGGGQLFF
>TRBV7-9|TRBJ2-7|-|-
TGTGCCAGCAGCTCCGGACAGTCGCCCTACGAGCAGTACTTC
CASSSGQSPYEQYF
>TRBV29-1|TRBJ1-2|many|-
TGCAGCGTTTCGAGGGCAGACGGCTACACCTTC
CSVSRADGYTF
>TRBV29-1|TRBJ1-1|-|-
TGCAGCGTTGCGGGTCTGGGGAACTCTGAAGCTTTCTTT
CSVAGLGNSEAFF
>TRBV20-1|TRBJ1-1|-|TRBD1
TGCAGTGTTACACAACAGGGGGCTCAAGAAGCTTTCTTT
CSVTQQGAQEAFF
>TRBV20-1|TRBJ1-1|few|TRBD1
TGCAGTGCTTGGACAGGGGGCGCCAATAACACTGAAGCTTTCTTT
CSAWTGGANNTEAFF
>TRBV19|TRBJ1-1|-|-
TGTGCCAGTAGTACCCCGCCGGGGGGGGCCAGCGCTGAAGCTTTCTTT
CASSTPPGGASAEAFF
>TRBV7-3|TRBJ2-6|few|-
TGTGCCACAGGGACACAGAAGACTGGGGCCAACGTCCTGACTTTC
CATGTQKTGANVLTF
>TRBV2|TRBJ2-2|many|-
TGTGCCAGCAGGATTAACTCGGACACCGGGGAGCTGTTTTTT
CASRINSDTGELFF
>TRBV2|TRBJ2-5|-|-
TGTGCCAGCAGACCCCCAGGAGCTGGAGGGGAGACCCAGTACTTC
CASRPPGAGGETQYF
>TRBV15|TRBJ1-1|-|-
TGTGCCACCAGCAGAGACGCGGCCTCGAGGGACACTGAAGCTTTCTTT
CATSRDAASRDTEAFF
>TRBV9|TRBJ2-5|-|TRBD2
TGTGCCAGCAGCGAAGGAGGTAGCGGGCAAGAGACCCAGTACTTC
CASSEGGSGQETQYF
>TRBV2|TRBJ2-5|few|TRBD2
TGTGCCAGCAGTGTACTCGGGGGACTAGCGGTACAAGAGACCCAGTACTTC
CASSVLGGLAVQETQYF
>TRBV20-1|TRBJ2-7|many|-
TGCAGTGCTAGTCCGGGTTTCGAGCAGTACTTC
CSASPGFEQYF
>TRBV10-3|TRBJ1-5|-|TRBD1
TGTGCCACCGGGACAGGGGTGGCTAATCAGCCCCAGCATTTT
CATGTGVANQPQHF
>TRBV12-3/TRBV12-4|TRBJ1-1|few|-
TGTGCCAGCAGCCCGGACAGATCTGAAGCTTTCTTT
CASSPDRSEAFF
>TRBV19|TRBJ1-4|-|-
TGTGCCAGTAGTACCACAAGGCTTGGTGGAGTGTTCGGTGAAAAACTGTTTTTT
CASSTTRLGGVFGEKLFF
>TRBV12-3/TRBV12-4|TRBJ1-5|-|-
TGTGCCAGCAGTTTATCGGAGGGCGATCAGCCCCAGCATTTT
CASSLSEGDQPQHF
>TRBV29-1|TRBJ2-7|-|-
TGCAGCTTCCGACAGCACTCCTACGAGCAGTACTTC
CSFRQHSYEQYF
>TRBV7-9|TRBJ1-6|-|-
TGTGCCAGCGGCTTGTTGGAACTTCCAAATTCACCCCTCCACTTT
CASGLLELPNSPLHF
>TRBV20-1|TRBJ1-2|many|TRBD1
TGCAGTGCCGGGACAGGGAGGGGTGGTAACTATGGCTACACCTTC
CSAGTGRGGNYGYTF
>TRBV20-1|TRBJ1-5|-|-
TGCAGTACTAGAGAGAGCTATAGCAATCAGCCCCAGCATTTT
CSTRESYSNQPQHF
>TRBV5-1|TRBJ1-6|many|-
TGTGCCAGCAGCTTGGTGGCAGCCAATTCACCCCTCCACTTT
CASSLVAANSPLHF
>TRBV5-1|TRBJ2-7|-|-
TGCGCCAGCAGCTTGGCACAGTCCTACGAGCGGTACTTC
CASSLAQSYERYF
>TRBV19|TRBJ2-7|-|TRBD1
TGTGCCAGTAGACCCCCTGGGACAGGAACCTACGAGCAGTACTTC
CASRPPGTGTYEQYF
>TRBV11-2|TRBJ1-5|-|-
TGTGCCAGCAGCCCGCTGACAGCCGGCAATCAGCCCCAGCATTTT
CASSPLTAGNQPQHF
>TRBV10-2|TRBJ1-2|-|-
TGCGCCAGCGGGCCTTTGACTGCGCACACCTTC
CASGPLTAHTF
>TRBV19|TRBJ1-5|-|-
TGTGCCAGGGCGGGTCTTAGCAATCAGCCCCAGCATTTT
CARAGLSNQPQHF
>TRBV20-1|TRBJ1-1|many|-
TGCAGTGCTGAGGCCAGGAGCACTGAAGCTTTCTTT
CSAEARSTEAFF
>TRBV28|TRBJ2-7|-|-
TGTGCCAGCAGTGCGCCGGGACTTCTCTACGAGCAGTACTTC
CASSAPGLLYEQYF
>TRBV29-1|TRBJ1-1|many|-
TGCAGCGTATTACCGACCAGGGACACTGAAGCTTTCTTT
CSVLPTRDTEAFF
>TRBV2|TRBJ1-1|-|TRBD1
TGTGCCAGCATTGAGGACAGGGACAATGAGCAGTTCTTT
CASIEDRDNEQFF
>TRBV7-9|TRBJ1-4|many|-
TGTGCCAGCAGCTTTAATGAAAAACTGTTTTTT
CASSFNEKLFF
>TRBV3-1|TRBJ1-1|few|-
TGTGCCAGCAGGGCGGCTCGAAACGATGAAGCTTTCTTT
CASRAARNDEAFF
>TRBV20-1|TRBJ2-5|few|TRBD2
TGCAGTGCTAGAGATTGGGAGGCTAGCGGGAGGCGTCAAGAGACCCAGTACTTC
CSARDWEASGRRQETQYF
>TRBV10-3|TRBJ1-6|-|-
TGTGCCGCGGGGGGGGATAATTCACCCCTCCACTTT
CAAGGDNSPLHF
>TRBV7-8|TRBJ1-1|many|TRBD1
TGTGCCAGCAGCCCAGGGACAGTGACTGAAGCTTTCTTT
CASSPGTVTEAFF
>TRBV5-5|TRBJ2-7|-|-
TGTGCCAGCAGCCAAGATCCTGCGGCCTACGAGCAGTACTTC
CASSQDPAAYEQYF
>TRBV12-3/TRBV12-4|TRBJ2-5|few|TRBD2
TGTGCCAGCACCCTGGGACTAGCGGGGATCCAAGAGACCCAGTACTTC
CASTLGLAGIQETQYF
>TRBV19|TRBJ2-2|few|TRBD1
TGTGCCACCCGGGACAGGGGAACGGGCACCGGGGAGCTGTTTTTT
CATRDRGTGTGELFF
>TRBV6-5|TRBJ1-1|-|-
TGTGCCAGCTGGAGGGGGGGCGCGGGTGCTTTCTTT
CASWRGGAGAFF
>TRBV15|TRBJ1-5|-|-
TGTGCCACCAGCACAGGGCCCGGGGGTCAGCCCCAGCATTTT
CATSTGPGGQPQHF
>TRBV7-9|TRBJ2-2|-|-
TGTGCCAGCAGCTTAGCGTCCGGGGGCCCCACCGGGGAGCTGTTTTTT
CASSLASGGPTGELFF
>TRBV10-3|TRBJ2-5|many|-
TGTGCCATCAGTGAGGAGAGGGAAGAGACCCAGTACTTC
CAISEEREETQYF
>TRBV29-1|TRBJ1-2|-|-
TGCAGCGCGACTCCGGGACACTATGGCTACACCTTC
CSATPGHYGYTF
>TRBV29-1|TRBJ1-2|medium-sized|-
TGCAGCGTGGGGCAGGGCACCTATGGCTACACCTTC
CSVGQGTYGYTF
>TRBV5-1|TRBJ1-6|-|-
TGCGCCAGCAGCGCCAACGGGGTAGAATCACCCCTCCACTTT
CASSANGVESPLHF
>TRBV10-3|TRBJ2-5|many|-
TGTGCCATCACCCCGGGACAAAAAGAGACCCAGTACTTC
CAITPGQKETQYF
>TRBV29-1|TRBJ1-5|-|TRBD1
TGCAGCGTGGCCGGGACAGGGTCCGGGGAGCCCCAGCATTTT
CSVAGTGSGEPQHF
>TRBV3-1|TRBJ1-1|once|-
TGTGCCAGCAGCCAATCCAACATGAACACTGAAGCTTTCTTT
CASSQSNMNTEAFF
>TRBV20-1|TRBJ1-1|-|TRBD1
TGCAGTGCTAGATCACCAGGGGGGAACACTGAAGCTTTCTTT
CSARSPGGNTEAFF
>TRBV7-9|TRBJ2-7|few|-
TGTGCCAGCAGCCCCGTGGCGTACTCCTACGAGCAGTACTTC
CASSPVAYSYEQYF